This TCR beta chain was recorded in a study of cytomegalovirus exposure and HLA in healthy donors. Study-wide results and limits: Immune exposure was documented only through CMV serostatus. Later analysis suggested links between common viral pathogens and several top significant clusters. Per published reports, the classifier diagnosed cytomegalovirus status with high specificity and sensitivity. TCR beta sequences reportedly predicted most subjects' HLA-A and HLA-B alleles accurately.

Primers included in the PCR were 60 Vbeta and 13 Jbeta primers. Profiled with immunoSEQ multiplex PCR; TCRdb holds only in-frame clones, not every one. The table shows about 140,000 clones, with around 66% occurring only once. Of note for this clone: The antigen remains unidentified.

This CDR3 has 16 amino acids. Germline V CDR1 and CDR2: SGHRS, YFSETQ. The V segment lost 4 bases and the J segment 5 bases; nucleotides outside the gene matches: 6. The sequenced material came from PBMCs. J is TRBJ2-5 and V is TRBV5-1; 15 nucleotides match TRBD2. The origin of this receptor is an older woman in good health and CMV-seronegative. CDR3 in amino acids: CASSQGLAGGWETQYF. The CDR3 region has the DNA TGCGCCAGCAGCCAAGGACTAGCGGGAGGGTGGGAGACCCAGTACTTC.